This T cell receptor (beta chain) emerged from a study of T cell responses to AZD1222 COVID-19 vaccine. Sequencing was performed with immunoSEQ multiplex PCR; in TCRdb, only in-frame clones are kept and a portion is missing. The sample contains about 150,000 clones, around 90% of which appear only once. The CDR3 is made up of 14 amino acids. Germline CDR1 is SEHNR and CDR2 is FQNEAQ (reference sequence). The V gene end was trimmed by 4 bases and the J gene end by 4 bases; junction bases not matched to a gene: 4. Study-wide findings and caveats: Baseline testing showed seropositivity in only a handful of AZD1222 recipients.

Comments on this clone: Antigen unknown.

The sequence derives from an adult in good health. The chain joins TRBV7-9 to TRBJ1-1, with 9 bases aligning to TRBD1. The specimen was peripheral blood, collected on day 0 of AZD1222 vaccination. CDR3 DNA: TGTGCCAGCAGCTACGGGACAGGGTCCACTGAAGCTTTCTTT. This gives the protein CASSYGTGSTEAFF. The full variable domain, rest sourced from reference TRBV7-9 and TRBJ1-1, is DTGVSQNPRHKITKRGQNVTFRCDPISEHNRLYWYRQTLGQGPEFLTYFQNEAQLEKSRLLSDRFSAERPKGSFSTLEIQRTEQGDSAMYLCASSYGTGSTEAFFGQGTRLTVV.